Listed below are T cell receptor beta chains from one sample, sequenced in a study of blood T cell repertoires in COVID-19. Here immunoSEQ multiplex PCR was the method, and the copy in TCRdb shows in-frame clones only, minus some. The table lists more than 35,000 clones, just under 70% of them singletons, with 6.2% in the top ten. The sequenced sample consisted of peripheral blood. These receptors were taken from a man older than 75 with acute or convalescent COVID-19. CDR3s leave out the opening cysteine and the closing phenylalanine or tryptophan. The order of the fields is V gene, J gene, CDR3 protein.

V: TRBV5-5; J: TRBJ1-1; CDR3: ASSWGQQNTEAF
V: TRBV7-2; J: TRBJ2-1; CDR3: ASSLIALSYNEQF
V: TRBV2; J: TRBJ1-4; CDR3: ASSEVRQGAKKLF
V: TRBV19; J: TRBJ1-3; CDR3: ASSFRDRGSGNTIY
V: TRBV7-2; J: TRBJ1-2; CDR3: ASSFGTGLNYGYT
V: TRBV6-5; J: TRBJ2-7; CDR3: ASKPTGGKDEQY
V: TRBV19; J: TRBJ2-2; CDR3: ASSIVARETWVGTGELF
V: TRBV5-1; J: TRBJ2-5; CDR3: ASSPAPRDPKAETQY
V: TRBV7-2; J: TRBJ2-6; CDR3: ASSSRLQGSGANVLT
V: TRBV2; J: TRBJ2-7; CDR3: ASSDPSGGARYEQY
V: TRBV5-4; J: TRBJ2-3; CDR3: ASSSLAGGSDTQY
V: TRBV2; J: TRBJ1-5; CDR3: ASSDGAAGQPQH
V: TRBV6-1; J: TRBJ1-3; CDR3: ASSESWEGNTIY
V: TRBV20-1; J: TRBJ1-6; CDR3: SASGEDPNSPLH
V: TRBV5-1; J: TRBJ1-4; CDR3: ASSRAGHGNEKLF
V: TRBV5-5; J: TRBJ1-6; CDR3: ASSLTGQGASYNSPLH
V: TRBV18; J: TRBJ2-7; CDR3: ASSQDPYEQY
V: TRBV10-2; J: TRBJ2-7; CDR3: ASSDQGAGAYEQY
V: TRBV7-6; J: TRBJ1-1; CDR3: ASSPYQVNTEAF
V: TRBV7-2; J: TRBJ2-1; CDR3: ASSGGVYNEQF
V: TRBV5-1; J: TRBJ1-1; CDR3: ASSLNTGMNTEAF
V: TRBV7-2; J: TRBJ1-2; CDR3: ASSPFRGANYGYT
V: TRBV29-1; J: TRBJ2-7; CDR3: SATSPSGPSYEQY
V: TRBV6-1; J: TRBJ1-2; CDR3: ASSEAGQGGNGYT
V: TRBV27; J: TRBJ2-1; CDR3: ASSPPTFYNEQF
V: TRBV27; J: TRBJ2-1; CDR3: ASRVSGSSYNEQF
V: TRBV29-1; J: TRBJ1-2; CDR3: SVEDGDRVSGYT
V: TRBV6-4; J: TRBJ2-2; CDR3: ASRGQENTGELF
V: TRBV18; J: TRBJ2-2; CDR3: ASSPWTGDTGELF
V: TRBV7-8; J: TRBJ2-2; CDR3: ASSSYTGELF